This section outlines one T cell receptor (beta chain) sequence together with its context. V was trimmed by 1 base and J by 8 bases, leaving 26 bases between them. Germline lookup yields CDR1 LGHDT and CDR2 YNNKEL (reference sequence). This CDR3 region has 18 residues. The data derive from a study of blood T cell repertoires in COVID-19. In the original processing: Estimated nucleated cell counts came from reference gene primer amplification. Only in-frame clones appear in the TCRdb table, and some are missing; sequencing was by immunoSEQ multiplex PCR. V, J and clone size are taken as reported in that table, and D and trimming were inferred from the DNA itself. The sample contains approximately 350,000 clones, around 87% of which appear only once.

The source is a woman aged 45-60 years with COVID-19, enrolled during active disease. What was sequenced was peripheral blood. J is TRBJ1-2 and V is TRBV3-1 (or the pseudogene TRBV3-2); D ambiguous. CDR3 residues: CASSQGPSSRHIQKGYTF. The CDR3, as DNA: TGTGCCAGCAGCCAAGGCCCTTCCTCCCGACACATCCAAAAGGGCTACACCTTC.